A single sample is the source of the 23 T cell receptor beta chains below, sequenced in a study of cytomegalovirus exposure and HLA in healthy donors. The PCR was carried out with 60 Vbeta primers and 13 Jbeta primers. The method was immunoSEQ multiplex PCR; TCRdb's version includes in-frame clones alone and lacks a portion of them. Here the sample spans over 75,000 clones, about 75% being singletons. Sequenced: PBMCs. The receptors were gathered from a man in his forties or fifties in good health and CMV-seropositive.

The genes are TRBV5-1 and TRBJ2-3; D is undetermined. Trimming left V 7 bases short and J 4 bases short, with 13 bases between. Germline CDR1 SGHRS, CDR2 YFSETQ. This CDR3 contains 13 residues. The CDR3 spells CASSTPLADTQYF. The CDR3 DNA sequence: TGCGCCAGCTCTACCCCACTCGCAGATACGCAGTATTTT.

The CDR3 region has the DNA TGTGCCAGCAGCTTGGGGCCAACCACTGAAGCTTTCTTT. Translation gives CASSLGPTTEAFF. This rearrangement joins TRBV7-9 to TRBJ1-1; D is perhaps TRBD1 (5 bases). This CDR3 has 13 residues. V was cut by 3 bases and J by 4 bases, with 9 bases left in between. Germline V CDR1 and CDR2: SEHNR, FQNEAQ (reference sequence). Variable domain in full (rest from reference TRBV7-9 and TRBJ1-1): DTGVSQNPRHKITKRGQNVTFRCDPISEHNRLYWYRQTLGQGPEFLTYFQNEAQLEKSRLLSDRFSAERPKGSFSTLEIQRTEQGDSAMYLCASSLGPTTEAFFGQGTRLTVV.

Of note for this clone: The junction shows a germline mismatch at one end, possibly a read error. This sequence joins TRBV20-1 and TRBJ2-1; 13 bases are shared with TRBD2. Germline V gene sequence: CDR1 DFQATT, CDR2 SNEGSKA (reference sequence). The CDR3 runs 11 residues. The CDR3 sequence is CSTSGRGNQFF. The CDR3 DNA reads TGCAGTACTAGCGGGAGGGGTAATCAGTTCTTC.

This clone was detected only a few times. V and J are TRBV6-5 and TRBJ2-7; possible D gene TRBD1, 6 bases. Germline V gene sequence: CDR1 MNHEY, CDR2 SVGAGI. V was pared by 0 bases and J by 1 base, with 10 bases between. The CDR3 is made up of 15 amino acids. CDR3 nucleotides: TGTGCCAGCAGTTACTCAGGCAGGGGTTCCTACGAGCAGTACTTC. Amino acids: CASSYSGRGSYEQYF.

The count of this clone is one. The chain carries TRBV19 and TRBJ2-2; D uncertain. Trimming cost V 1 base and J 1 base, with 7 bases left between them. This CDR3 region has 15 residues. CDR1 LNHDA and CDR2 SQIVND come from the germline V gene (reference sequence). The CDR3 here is CASSIGARNTGELFF. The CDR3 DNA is TGTGCCAGTAGTATAGGGGCACGGAACACCGGGGAGCTGTTTTTT.

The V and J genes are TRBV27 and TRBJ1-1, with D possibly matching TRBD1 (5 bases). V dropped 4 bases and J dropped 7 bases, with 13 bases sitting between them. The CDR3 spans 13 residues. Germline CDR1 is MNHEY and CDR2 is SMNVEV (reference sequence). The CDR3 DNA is TGTGCCAGCAGTTATGGGGAGGGGTTTGAAGCTTTCTTT. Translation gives CASSYGEGFEAFF.

The CDR3 loop reads CASSQGTSGTYEQYF. Written as DNA, the CDR3 is TGTGCCAGCAGCCAAGGGACTAGCGGGACCTACGAGCAGTACTTC. This chain joins TRBV14 and TRBJ2-7; 12 nucleotides line up with TRBD2. The CDR3 is made up of 15 amino acids. Germline trimming cut 1 base from V and 2 bases from J; bases unmatched to any gene: 0. Germline V gene data show CDR1 as SGHDN and CDR2 as FVKESK. Full variable domain (missing parts from reference TRBV14 and TRBJ2-7): EAGVTQFPSHSVIEKGQTVTLRCDPISGHDNLYWYRRVMGKEIKFLLHFVKESKQDESGMPNNRFLAERTGGTYSTLKVQPAELEDSGVYFCASSQGTSGTYEQYFGPGTRLTVT.

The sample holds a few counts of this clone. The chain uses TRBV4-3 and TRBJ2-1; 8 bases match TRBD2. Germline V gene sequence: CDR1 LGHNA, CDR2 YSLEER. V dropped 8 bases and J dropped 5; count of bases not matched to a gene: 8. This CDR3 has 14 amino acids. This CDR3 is CASLRGGRHNEQFF. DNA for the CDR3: TGCGCCAGCCTAAGGGGCGGGAGGCACAATGAGCAGTTCTTC.

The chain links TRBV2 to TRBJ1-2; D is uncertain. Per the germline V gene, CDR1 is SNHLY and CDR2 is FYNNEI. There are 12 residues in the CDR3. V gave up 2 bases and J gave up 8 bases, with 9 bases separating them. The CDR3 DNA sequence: TGTGCCAGCAGTGAATGGAGAATGGGCTACACCTTC. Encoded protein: CASSEWRMGYTF.

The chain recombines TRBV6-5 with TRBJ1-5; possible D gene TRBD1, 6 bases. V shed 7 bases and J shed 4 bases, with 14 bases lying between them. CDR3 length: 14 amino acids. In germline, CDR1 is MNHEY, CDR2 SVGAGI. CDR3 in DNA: TGTGCCAGCACTCGGACCACAGGGAATCAGCCCCAGCATTTT. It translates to CASTRTTGNQPQHF.

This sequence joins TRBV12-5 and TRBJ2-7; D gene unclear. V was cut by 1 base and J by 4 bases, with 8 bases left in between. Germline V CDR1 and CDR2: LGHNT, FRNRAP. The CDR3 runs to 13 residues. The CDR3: CASGLGLSYEQYF. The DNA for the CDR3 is TGTGCTAGTGGTTTGGGTCTATCGTACGAGCAGTACTTC.

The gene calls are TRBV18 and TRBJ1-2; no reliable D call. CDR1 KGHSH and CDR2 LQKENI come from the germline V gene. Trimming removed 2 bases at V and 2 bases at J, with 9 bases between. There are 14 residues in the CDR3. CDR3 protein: CASSPSSGNYGYTF. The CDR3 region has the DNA TGTGCCAGCTCACCATCCTCGGGAAACTATGGCTACACCTTC.

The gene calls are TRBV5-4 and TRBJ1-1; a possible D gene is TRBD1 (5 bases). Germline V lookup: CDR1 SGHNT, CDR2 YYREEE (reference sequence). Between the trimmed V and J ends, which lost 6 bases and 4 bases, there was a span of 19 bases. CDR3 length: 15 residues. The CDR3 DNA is TGTGCCAGCATCCTTAACCCCAGGGATGCCACTGAAGCTTTCTTT. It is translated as CASILNPRDATEAFF.

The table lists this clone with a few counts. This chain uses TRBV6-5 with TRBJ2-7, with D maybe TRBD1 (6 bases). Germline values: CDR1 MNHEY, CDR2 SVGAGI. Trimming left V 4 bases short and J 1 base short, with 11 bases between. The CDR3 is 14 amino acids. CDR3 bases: TGTGCCAGCAGTTCGGGGACAAAGTCCTACGAGCAGTACTTC. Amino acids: CASSSGTKSYEQYF.

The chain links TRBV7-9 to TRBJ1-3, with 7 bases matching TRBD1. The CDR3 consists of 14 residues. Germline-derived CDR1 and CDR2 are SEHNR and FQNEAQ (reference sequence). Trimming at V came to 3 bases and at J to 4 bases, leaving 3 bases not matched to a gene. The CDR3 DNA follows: TGTGCCAGCAGCTTGGAGACAGGGGGAAACACCATATATTTT. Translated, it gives CASSLETGGNTIYF.

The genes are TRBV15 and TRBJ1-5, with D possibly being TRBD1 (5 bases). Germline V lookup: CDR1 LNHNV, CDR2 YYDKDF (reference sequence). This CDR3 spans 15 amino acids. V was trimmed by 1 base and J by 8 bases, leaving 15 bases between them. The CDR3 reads CATSRGPGYLKPQHF. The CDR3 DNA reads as TGTGCCACCAGCAGAGGTCCAGGGTATTTGAAGCCCCAGCATTTT.

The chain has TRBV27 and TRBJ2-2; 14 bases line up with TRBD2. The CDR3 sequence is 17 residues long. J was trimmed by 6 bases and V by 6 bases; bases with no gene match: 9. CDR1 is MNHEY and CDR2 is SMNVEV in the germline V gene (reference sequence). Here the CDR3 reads CASSPFRLAGGPGELFF. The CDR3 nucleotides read TGTGCCAGCAGCCCCTTCAGACTAGCGGGGGGGCCCGGGGAGCTGTTTTTT.

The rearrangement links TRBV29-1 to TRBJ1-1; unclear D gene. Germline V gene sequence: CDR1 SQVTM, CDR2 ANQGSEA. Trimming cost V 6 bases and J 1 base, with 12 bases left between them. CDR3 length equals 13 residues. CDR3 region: CSVARAGNTEAFF. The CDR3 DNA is TGCAGCGTAGCCCGAGCAGGGAACACTGAAGCTTTCTTT.

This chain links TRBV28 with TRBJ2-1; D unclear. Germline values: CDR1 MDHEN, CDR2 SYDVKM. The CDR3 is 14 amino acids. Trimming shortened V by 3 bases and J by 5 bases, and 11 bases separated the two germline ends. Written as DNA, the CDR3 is TGTGCCAGCAGTTTCCCCCCACATAACAATGAGCAGTTCTTC. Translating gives CASSFPPHNNEQFF. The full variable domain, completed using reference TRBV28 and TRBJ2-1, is DVKVTQSSRYLVKRTGEKVFLECVQDMDHENMFWYRQDPGLGLRLIYFSYDVKMKEKGDIPEGYSVSREKKERFSLILESASTNQTSMYLCASSFPPHNNEQFFGPGTRLTVL.

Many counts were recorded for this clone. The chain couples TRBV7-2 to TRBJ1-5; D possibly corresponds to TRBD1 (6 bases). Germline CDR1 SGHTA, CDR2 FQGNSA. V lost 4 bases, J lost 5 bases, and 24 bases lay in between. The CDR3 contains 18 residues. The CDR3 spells CASSSNALQGAVHQPQHF. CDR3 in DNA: TGTGCCAGCAGCTCGAACGCTTTACAGGGAGCAGTACATCAGCCCCAGCATTTT.

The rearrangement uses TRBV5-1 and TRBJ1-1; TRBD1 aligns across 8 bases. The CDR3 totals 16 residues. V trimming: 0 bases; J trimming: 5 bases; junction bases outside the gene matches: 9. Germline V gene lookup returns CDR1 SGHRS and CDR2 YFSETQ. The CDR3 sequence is CASSLGAGGAGTEAFF. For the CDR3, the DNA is TGCGCCAGCAGCTTGGGGGCAGGGGGCGCCGGGACTGAAGCTTTCTTT.

CDR3 sequence reads: CASSQEGLAGGPENTGELFF. The CDR3 nucleotides are TGTGCCAGCAGCCAAGAGGGGCTAGCGGGGGGGCCGGAGAACACCGGGGAGCTGTTTTTT. This chain links TRBV4-2 with TRBJ2-2, with 12 positions matching TRBD2. The CDR3 is made up of 20 amino acids. Trimming removed 0 bases from V and 1 base from J; junction bases left unmatched: 9. Germline V gene lookup returns CDR1 LGHNA and CDR2 YNFKEQ.

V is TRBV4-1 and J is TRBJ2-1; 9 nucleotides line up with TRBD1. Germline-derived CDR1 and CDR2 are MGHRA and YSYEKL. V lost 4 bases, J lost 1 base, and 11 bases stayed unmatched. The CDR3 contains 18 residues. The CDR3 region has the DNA TGCGCCAGCAGCCCCCGACTGAGTGGACAGGGGTCCTACAATGAGCAGTTCTTC. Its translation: CASSPRLSGQGSYNEQFF.